This T cell receptor beta chain was observed in a study of Graves' ophthalmopathy and Graves' hyperthyroidism. This clonotype appeared a few times. V shed 2 bases and J shed 8 bases, with 12 bases lying between them. This CDR3 is built from 14 residues. RNA transcripts served as template for amplifying TCR beta CDR3 sequences. Following a first-round RT-PCR that used HTBI primers, a second-round multiplex PCR was carried out. TCRdb independently ran MiXCR on the multiplex PCR reads; one entry per CDR3 protein. This table holds around 590,000 distinct CDR3 sequences, roughly 40% found once. The V and J genes are TRBV12-3 or TRBV12-4 and TRBJ1-4; possible D gene TRBD1, 5 bases. The sequenced sample consisted of peripheral blood or thyroid tissue (not recorded which). The sequence was collected from an adult man with Graves' hyperthyroidism. In DNA form, the CDR3 reads TGTGCCAGCAGTTTAACGGGGGATTGGGAAAAACTGTTTTTT. It specifies CASSLTGDWEKLFF.